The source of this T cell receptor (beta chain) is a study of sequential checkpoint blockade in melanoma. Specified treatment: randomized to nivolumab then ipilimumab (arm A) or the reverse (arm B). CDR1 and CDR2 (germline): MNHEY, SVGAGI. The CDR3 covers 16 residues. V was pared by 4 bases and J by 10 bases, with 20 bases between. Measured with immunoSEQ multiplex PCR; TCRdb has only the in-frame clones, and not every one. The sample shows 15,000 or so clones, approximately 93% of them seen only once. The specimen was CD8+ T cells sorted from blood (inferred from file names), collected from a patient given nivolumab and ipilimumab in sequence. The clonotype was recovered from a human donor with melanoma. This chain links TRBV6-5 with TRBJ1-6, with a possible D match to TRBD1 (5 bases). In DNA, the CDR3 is TGTGCCAGCAGTTCCGGCACAGTAGGGGTTGGATCACCCCTCCACTTT. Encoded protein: CASSSGTVGVGSPLHF.